This TCR beta chain is drawn from a study of shared clonotypes between healthy human individuals. The V gene lost 5 bases and the J gene lost 0 bases, with 15 bases spanning the gap. The CDR3 runs 16 residues. Germline V CDR1 and CDR2: SEHNR, FQNEAQ (reference sequence). Per the original methods: Quality scores were absent from the junction-only immunoSEQ sequences, so filtering differed. The data were produced by immunoSEQ multiplex PCR, yet TCRdb's version contains in-frame clones alone and is incomplete. For V, J and clone size, that table is used; D and trimming come from the DNA. The sample lists 2.3 million or so clones, over 85% occurring once. This clone came up once.

V gene TRBV7-9 combines with J gene TRBJ2-3; D is unclear. The sequence was collected from a man aged 18 to 30 in good health. Some clones in this sample may be carry-over from other donors' samples. Input material: naive CD4+ T cells from PBMCs. The subset here: CD45RA+ positively selected. The CDR3 here is CASSGRRATSTDTQYF. Here the CDR3 DNA reads TGTGCCAGCAGCGGTAGACGAGCGACTAGCACAGATACGCAGTATTTT.